The sample holds many counts of the clone carrying this T cell receptor (beta chain). Its cognate antigen is unknown. The CDR3 extends over 17 amino acids. Deletions cut 4 bases from V and 4 bases from J, with 20 bases between. CDR1 is MNHEY and CDR2 is SMNVEV in the germline V gene (reference sequence). The sample comes from a study of regulatory T cells in long-lasting Graves disease. Study results and limitations: Patients with persistent Graves' had lower TCR diversity than newly diagnosed patients.

For TCR beta, libraries came from iRepertoire HTBI primers and Arm-PCR of CDR3 regions. TCRdb itself ran the multiplex PCR reads through MiXCR, one entry per CDR3 protein. In the table there are fewer than 550,000 distinct CDR3 sequences, roughly 21% of which are singletons. Regarding time point: persistent/refractory GD, antithyroid drugs over 5 years with positive TRAb. The TCR library used RNA extracted from PBMCs. Peripheral blood, at approximately 10 milliliters, went into EDTA tubes. This specimen was peripheral blood mononuclear cells (PBMCs), taken when the disease was refractory, from a patient treated with antithyroid drugs. V usage is TRBV27 and J usage is TRBJ1-5; D ambiguous. This TCR came from a female donor with Graves disease. This chain's CDR3 is CASSSGWKGIGNQPQHF. In DNA, the CDR3 is TGTGCCAGCAGTTCGGGGTGGAAAGGGATCGGTAATCAGCCCCAGCATTTT.